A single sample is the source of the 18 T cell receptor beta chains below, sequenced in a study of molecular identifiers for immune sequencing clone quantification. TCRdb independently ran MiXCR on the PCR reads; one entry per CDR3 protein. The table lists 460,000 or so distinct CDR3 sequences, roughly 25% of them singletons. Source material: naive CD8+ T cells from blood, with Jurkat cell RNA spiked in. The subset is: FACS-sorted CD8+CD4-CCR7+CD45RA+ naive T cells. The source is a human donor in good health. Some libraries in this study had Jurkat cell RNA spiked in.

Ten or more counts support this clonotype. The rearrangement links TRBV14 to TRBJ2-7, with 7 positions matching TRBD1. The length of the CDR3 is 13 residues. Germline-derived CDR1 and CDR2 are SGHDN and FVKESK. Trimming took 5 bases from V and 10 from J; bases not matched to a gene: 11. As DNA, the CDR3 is TGTGCCAGCAGCACTCCATGGGGGACAGAACAGTACTTC. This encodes CASSTPWGTEQYF.

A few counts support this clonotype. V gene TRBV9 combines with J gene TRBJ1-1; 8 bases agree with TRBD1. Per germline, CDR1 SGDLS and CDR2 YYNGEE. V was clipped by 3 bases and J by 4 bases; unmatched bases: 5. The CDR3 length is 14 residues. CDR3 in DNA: TGTGCCAGCAGCGCCGGACAGGGCTTCACTGAAGCTTTCTTT. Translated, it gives CASSAGQGFTEAFF.

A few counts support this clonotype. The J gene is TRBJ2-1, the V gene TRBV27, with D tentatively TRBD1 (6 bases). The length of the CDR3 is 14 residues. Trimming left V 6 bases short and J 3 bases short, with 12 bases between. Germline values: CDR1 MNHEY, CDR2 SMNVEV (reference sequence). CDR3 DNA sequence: TGTGCCAGCAGCCTGGGACAAGACTACAATGAGCAGTTCTTC. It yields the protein CASSLGQDYNEQFF.

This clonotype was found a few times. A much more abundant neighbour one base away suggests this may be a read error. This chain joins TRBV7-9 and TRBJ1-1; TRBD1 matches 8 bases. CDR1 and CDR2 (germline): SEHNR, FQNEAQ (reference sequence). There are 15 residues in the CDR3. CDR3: CASSTADRGETEASF. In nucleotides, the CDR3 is TGTGCCAGCAGCACCGCCGACAGGGGAGAGACTGAAGCTTCCTTT.

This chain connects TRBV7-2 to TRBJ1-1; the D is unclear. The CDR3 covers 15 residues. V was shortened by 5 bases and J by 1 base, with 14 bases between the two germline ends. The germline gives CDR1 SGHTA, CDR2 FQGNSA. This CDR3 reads CASSRTERWNTEAFF. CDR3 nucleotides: TGTGCCAGCAGCCGTACGGAAAGGTGGAACACTGAAGCTTTCTTT.

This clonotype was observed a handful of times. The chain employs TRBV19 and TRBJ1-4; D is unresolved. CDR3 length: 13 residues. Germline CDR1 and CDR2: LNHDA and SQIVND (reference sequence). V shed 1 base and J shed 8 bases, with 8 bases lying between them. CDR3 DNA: TGTGCCAGTAGTATAGTTCAAGACGAAAAACTGTTTTTT. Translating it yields CASSIVQDEKLFF.

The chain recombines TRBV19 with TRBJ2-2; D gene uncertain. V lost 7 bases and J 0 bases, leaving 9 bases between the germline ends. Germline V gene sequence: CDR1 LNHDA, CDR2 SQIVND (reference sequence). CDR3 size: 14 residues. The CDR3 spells CASNRRSNTGELFF. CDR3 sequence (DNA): TGTGCCAGTAACAGACGCTCGAACACCGGGGAGCTGTTTTTT.

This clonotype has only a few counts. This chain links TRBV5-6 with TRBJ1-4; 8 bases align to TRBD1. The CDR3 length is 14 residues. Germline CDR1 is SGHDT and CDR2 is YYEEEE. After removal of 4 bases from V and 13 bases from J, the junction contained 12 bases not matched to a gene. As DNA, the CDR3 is TGTGCCAGCAGCGACGGGACAGGATTGGGAGTACTGTTTTTT. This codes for CASSDGTGLGVLFF. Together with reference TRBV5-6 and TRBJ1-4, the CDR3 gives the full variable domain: DAGVTQSPTHLIKTRGQQVTLRCSPKSGHDTVSWYQQALGQGPQFIFQYYEEEERQRGNFPDRFSGHQFPNYSSELNVNALLLGDSALYLCASSDGTGLGVLFFGSGTQLSVL.

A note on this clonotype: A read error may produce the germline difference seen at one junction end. The CDR3 DNA sequence: TGTGCCAGCAGCAAGCCTACGGATACGCAGTCTTTT. Its protein product is CASSKPTDTQSF. The genes are TRBV7-9 and TRBJ2-3; D is ambiguous. The germline V gene has CDR1 SEHNR and CDR2 FQNEAQ (reference sequence). CDR3 size: 12 residues.

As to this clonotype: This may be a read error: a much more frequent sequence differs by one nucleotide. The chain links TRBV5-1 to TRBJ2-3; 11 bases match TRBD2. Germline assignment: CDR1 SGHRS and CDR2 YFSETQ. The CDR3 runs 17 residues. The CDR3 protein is CASSSPGLAASTDTRYF. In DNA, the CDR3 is TGCGCCAGCAGCTCCCCGGGACTAGCGGCAAGCACAGATACGCGGTATTTT.

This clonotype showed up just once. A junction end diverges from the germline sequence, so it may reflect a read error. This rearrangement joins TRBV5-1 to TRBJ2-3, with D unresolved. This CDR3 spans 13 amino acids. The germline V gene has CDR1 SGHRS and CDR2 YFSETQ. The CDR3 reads CASSSTLTATQYF. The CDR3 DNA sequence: TGCGCCAGCAGCAGCACCCTCACAGCTACGCAGTATTTT.

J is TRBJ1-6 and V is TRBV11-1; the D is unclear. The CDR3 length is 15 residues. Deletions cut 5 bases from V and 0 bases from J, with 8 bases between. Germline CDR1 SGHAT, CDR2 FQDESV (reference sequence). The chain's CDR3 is CASSQSDSYNSPLHF. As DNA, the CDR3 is TGTGCCAGCAGCCAGAGCGACTCCTATAATTCACCCCTCCACTTT. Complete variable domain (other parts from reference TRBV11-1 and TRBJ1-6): EAEVAQSPRYKITEKSQAVAFWCDPISGHATLYWYRQILGQGPELLVQFQDESVVDDSQLPKDRFSAERLKGVDSTLKIQPAELGDSAMYLCASSQSDSYNSPLHFGNGTRLTVT.

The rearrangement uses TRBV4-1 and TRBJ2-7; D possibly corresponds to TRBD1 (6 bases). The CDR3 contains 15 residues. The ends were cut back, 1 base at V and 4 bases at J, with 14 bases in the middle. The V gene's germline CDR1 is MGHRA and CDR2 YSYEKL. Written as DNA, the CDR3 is TGCGCCAGCAGCCAAGTAACAGGGAATCAGTACGAGCAGTACTTC. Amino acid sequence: CASSQVTGNQYEQYF.

CDR3 nucleotide sequence: TGCGCCAGCAGCCATATAAGAGGACAAGAGCGTCCACCCCTCCACTTT. Its protein is CASSHIRGQERPPLHF. V usage is TRBV4-1 and J usage is TRBJ1-6, with D possibly being TRBD1 (5 bases). The germline V gene encodes CDR1 MGHRA and CDR2 YSYEKL. CDR3 length equals 16 residues. V gave up 3 bases and J gave up 11 bases, with 20 bases separating them.

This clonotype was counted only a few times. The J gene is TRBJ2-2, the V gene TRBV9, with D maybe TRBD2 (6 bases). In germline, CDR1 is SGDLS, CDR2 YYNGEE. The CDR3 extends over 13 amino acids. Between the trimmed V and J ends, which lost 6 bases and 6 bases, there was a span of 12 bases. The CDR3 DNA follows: TGTGCCAGCACCCTCTCGGGGGCCGGGGAGCTGTTTTTT. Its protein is CASTLSGAGELFF. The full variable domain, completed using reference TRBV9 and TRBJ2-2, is DSGVTQTPKHLITATGQRVTLRCSPRSGDLSVYWYQQSLDQGLQFLIQYYNGEERAKGNILERFSAQQFPDLHSELNLSSLELGDSALYFCASTLSGAGELFFGEGSRLTVL.

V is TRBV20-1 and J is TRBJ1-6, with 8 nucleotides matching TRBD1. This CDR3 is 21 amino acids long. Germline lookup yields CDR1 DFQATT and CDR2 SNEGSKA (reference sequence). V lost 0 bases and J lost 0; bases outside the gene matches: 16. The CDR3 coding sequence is TGCAGTGCTAGAGATCATAGTATTGCCAGGGGGCACTCCTCCTATAATTCACCCCTCCACTTT. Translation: CSARDHSIARGHSSYNSPLHF.

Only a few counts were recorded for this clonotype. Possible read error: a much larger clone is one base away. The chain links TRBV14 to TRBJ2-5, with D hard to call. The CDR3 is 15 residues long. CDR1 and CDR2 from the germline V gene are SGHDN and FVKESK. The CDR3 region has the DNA TGTGCCAGCAGCCAGGTATTGGGTTTTCAAGAGGCCCAGTACTTC. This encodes CASSQVLGFQEAQYF.

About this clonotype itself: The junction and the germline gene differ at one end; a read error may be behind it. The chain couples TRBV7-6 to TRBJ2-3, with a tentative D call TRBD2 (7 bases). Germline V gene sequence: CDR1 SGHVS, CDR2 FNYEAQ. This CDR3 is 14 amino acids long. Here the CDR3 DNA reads TGTGCCAGCAGCTTATCGGGGGGCACAGATAGGCAGTATTTT. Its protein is CASSLSGGTDRQYF.